This T cell receptor beta chain was identified in a study of T-cell reconstitution after alpha-beta-depleted transplantation in children. Study results and limitations: One year post-transplant, T-cell counts and diversity were largely derived from T cells produced anew. There were reportedly several hundred expanded graft clones from which alpha-beta T cells came about two months after transplant. Surviving recipient cells, namely T cells and thymic progenitors, were the source of high day-60 TCRbeta diversity in some patients.

The TCRbeta library incorporated unique molecular identifiers. TCRdb redid the calling of the PCR reads with MiXCR, one entry per CDR3 protein. Of 800,000 to 1,000,000 distinct CDR3 sequences listed, roughly 29% are singletons. As concerns this clonotype: Its antigen is not known.

The J segment lost 7 bases and the V segment lost 6 bases, leaving 17 bases of the junction unmatched. The CDR3 is made up of 15 amino acids. In germline, CDR1 is DFQATT, CDR2 SNEGSKA (reference sequence). The specimen comprised PBMCs, mostly from graft donor cells, sampled 360 days after TCRalphabeta/CD19-depleted stem cell transplant. This TCR was recovered from a boy under two years old who had a stem cell transplant for SCID, so the T cells may come from the graft donor. The chain couples TRBV20-1 to TRBJ2-7; 8 bases agree with TRBD2. CDR3 region: CSAGALAGLTAEQYF. CDR3 nucleotides: TGCAGTGCGGGGGCTCTAGCGGGCCTCACAGCTGAGCAGTACTTC.